This is a list of T cell receptor beta chains from one sample in a study of cytomegalovirus exposure and HLA in healthy donors. Using immunoSEQ multiplex PCR, the repertoire was profiled, and TCRdb retains in-frame clones only, with some absent. Of about 130,000 clones listed, approximately 95% were seen once; the top ten hold about 1.7%. Source material: PBMCs. The receptors stem from a man younger than 30 in good health and CMV-seronegative. Both conserved end residues are part of each CDR3. A D gene is named only where the DNA matches it firmly. Not all rows give a size; the values are once, few, many and, for expanded clones, a class.

cdr3_aa: CASSLAQAYGYTF
cdr3_nt: NA
cdr3_length: 13
v_call: TRBV28
clone_size: NA
d_call: NA
j_call: TRBJ1-2

cdr3_aa: CASSQDGAGGETQYF
cdr3_nt: TGTGCCAGCAGCCAAGATGGAGCAGGGGGAGAGACCCAGTACTTC
cdr3_length: 15
v_call: TRBV4-2
clone_size: once
d_call: TRBD1
j_call: TRBJ2-5

cdr3_aa: CSARPYNEQFF
cdr3_nt: TGCAGTGCTAGACCTTACAATGAGCAGTTCTTC
cdr3_length: 11
v_call: TRBV20-1
clone_size: few
d_call: NA
j_call: TRBJ2-1

cdr3_aa: CASSIGLGPNQPQHF
cdr3_nt: TGTGCCAGTAGTATAGGGTTGGGGCCCAATCAGCCCCAGCATTTT
cdr3_length: 15
v_call: TRBV19
clone_size: once
d_call: NA
j_call: TRBJ1-5

cdr3_aa: CASSSAGLNYGYTF
cdr3_nt: TGTGCCAGCAGTTCAGCAGGGCTTAACTATGGCTACACCTTC
cdr3_length: 14
v_call: TRBV28
clone_size: few
d_call: NA
j_call: TRBJ1-2

cdr3_aa: CASILSNRQADQPQHF
cdr3_nt: TGCGCCAGCATTTTGTCGAACCGACAGGCTGATCAGCCCCAGCATTTT
cdr3_length: 16
v_call: TRBV23-1
clone_size: NA
d_call: NA
j_call: TRBJ1-5

cdr3_aa: CASSSWTSGSSGANVLTF
cdr3_nt: TGTGCCAGCAGCTCTTGGACTAGCGGGAGTTCTGGGGCCAACGTCCTGACTTTC
cdr3_length: 18
v_call: TRBV7-2
clone_size: NA
d_call: TRBD2
j_call: TRBJ2-6

cdr3_aa: CASSQDFTGLGNTIYF
cdr3_nt: TGCGCCAGCAGCCAAGATTTTACAGGGCTTGGAAACACCATATATTTT
cdr3_length: 16
v_call: TRBV4-3
clone_size: NA
d_call: NA
j_call: TRBJ1-3

cdr3_aa: CASSLRGQGRVNTEAFF
cdr3_nt: TGTGCCAGCAGTTTAAGGGGACAGGGTAGGGTGAACACTGAAGCTTTCTTT
cdr3_length: 17
v_call: TRBV27
clone_size: NA
d_call: TRBD1
j_call: TRBJ1-1

cdr3_aa: CASSRRYYEQYF
cdr3_nt: TGTGCCAGCAGCCGGAGATACTACGAGCAGTACTTC
cdr3_length: 12
v_call: TRBV28
clone_size: NA
d_call: NA
j_call: TRBJ2-7

cdr3_aa: CASSLAFGGQETQYF
cdr3_nt: TGTGCCAGCAGCTTAGCCTTTGGGGGGCAAGAGACCCAGTACTTC
cdr3_length: 15
v_call: TRBV7-9
clone_size: NA
d_call: NA
j_call: TRBJ2-5

cdr3_aa: CASSVSRNTGELFF
cdr3_nt: TGTGCCAGCAGTGTTTCCCGGAACACCGGGGAGCTGTTTTTT
cdr3_length: 14
v_call: TRBV2
clone_size: NA
d_call: NA
j_call: TRBJ2-2

cdr3_aa: CASSVEGARGDTQYF
cdr3_nt: TGTGCCAGCAGCGTAGAGGGGGCTCGGGGGGATACGCAGTATTTT
cdr3_length: 15
v_call: TRBV9
clone_size: NA
d_call: NA
j_call: TRBJ2-3

cdr3_aa: CASSLGTMKGRYYEQYF
cdr3_nt: TGTGCCAGCAGCCTCGGGACAATGAAGGGTCGTTACTACGAGCAGTACTTC
cdr3_length: 17
v_call: TRBV9
clone_size: NA
d_call: NA
j_call: TRBJ2-7

cdr3_aa: CASSPYGNTEAFF
cdr3_nt: TGTGCCAGCTCACCTTACGGGAACACTGAAGCTTTCTTT
cdr3_length: 13
v_call: TRBV18
clone_size: NA
d_call: NA
j_call: TRBJ1-1

cdr3_aa: CASSLTPTGSNTGELFF
cdr3_nt: TGTGCCAGCAGCTTAACCCCGACAGGCTCGAACACCGGGGAGCTGTTTTTT
cdr3_length: 17
v_call: TRBV7-3
clone_size: NA
d_call: NA
j_call: TRBJ2-2

cdr3_aa: CASSPGQGLETQYF
cdr3_nt: TGTGCCAGCTCACCGGGACAGGGCCTAGAGACCCAGTACTTC
cdr3_length: 14
v_call: TRBV18
clone_size: NA
d_call: TRBD1
j_call: TRBJ2-5

cdr3_aa: CASRGTGDGRNTIYF
cdr3_nt: TGTGCCAGCAGGGGAACAGGGGACGGTAGAAACACCATATATTTT
cdr3_length: 15
v_call: TRBV6-5
clone_size: NA
d_call: TRBD1
j_call: TRBJ1-3

cdr3_aa: CATTLVGTYNEQFF
cdr3_nt: TGTGCCACGACTCTAGTCGGTACCTACAATGAGCAGTTCTTC
cdr3_length: 14
v_call: TRBV5-4
clone_size: NA
d_call: NA
j_call: TRBJ2-1

cdr3_aa: CASMTLSHNEQFF
cdr3_nt: TGTGCCAGCATGACTCTCTCGCACAATGAGCAGTTCTTC
cdr3_length: 13
v_call: TRBV27
clone_size: NA
d_call: NA
j_call: TRBJ2-1

cdr3_aa: CASSGGAGSTDTQYF
cdr3_nt: TGTGCCAGCAGTGGGGGTGCGGGCAGCACAGATACGCAGTATTTT
cdr3_length: 15
v_call: TRBV2
clone_size: NA
d_call: NA
j_call: TRBJ2-3

cdr3_aa: CASSMTGSSGNTIYF
cdr3_nt: TGTGCCAGCAGTATGACAGGGAGCTCTGGAAACACCATATATTTT
cdr3_length: 15
v_call: TRBV25-1
clone_size: NA
d_call: TRBD1
j_call: TRBJ1-3

cdr3_aa: CASSLDRDSNLTF
cdr3_nt: TGTGCCAGCAGCTTAGATCGGGACAGTAACCTGACTTTC
cdr3_length: 13
v_call: TRBV11-3
clone_size: NA
d_call: TRBD1
j_call: TRBJ2-6

cdr3_aa: CASSSRAPTTSYNEQFF
cdr3_nt: TGTGCCAGCAGCTCCCGAGCCCCGACTACCTCCTACAATGAGCAGTTCTTC
cdr3_length: 17
v_call: TRBV7-2
clone_size: NA
d_call: NA
j_call: TRBJ2-1

cdr3_aa: CASSRGNQPQHF
cdr3_nt: TGTGCCAGCAGTCGGGGGAATCAGCCCCAGCATTTT
cdr3_length: 12
v_call: TRBV25-1
clone_size: NA
d_call: NA
j_call: TRBJ1-5

cdr3_aa: CASSSPRGLAGTSYEQYF
cdr3_nt: TGTGCCAGCAGCAGCCCCCGGGGGCTAGCGGGAACGTCCTACGAGCAGTACTTC
cdr3_length: 18
v_call: TRBV11-2
clone_size: NA
d_call: TRBD2
j_call: TRBJ2-7

cdr3_aa: CAWSPPRSRTGGTEAFF
cdr3_nt: TGTGCCTGGAGCCCCCCCCGTAGCAGGACAGGGGGAACTGAAGCTTTCTTT
cdr3_length: 17
v_call: TRBV30
clone_size: NA
d_call: TRBD1
j_call: TRBJ1-1

cdr3_aa: CASSQDRGITWDLDEQFF
cdr3_nt: TGCGCCAGCAGCCAAGATCGAGGGATCACCTGGGATTTGGATGAGCAGTTCTTC
cdr3_length: 18
v_call: TRBV4-3
clone_size: NA
d_call: NA
j_call: TRBJ2-1

cdr3_aa: CASSPTSGPIGDTQYF
cdr3_nt: TGTGCCAGCTCACCAACTAGCGGCCCGATCGGGGATACGCAGTATTTT
cdr3_length: 16
v_call: TRBV18
clone_size: NA
d_call: TRBD2
j_call: TRBJ2-3

cdr3_aa: CSVEGLSYEQYF
cdr3_nt: TGCAGCGTTGAAGGGCTTTCCTACGAGCAGTACTTC
cdr3_length: 12
v_call: TRBV29-1
clone_size: NA
d_call: NA
j_call: TRBJ2-7

cdr3_aa: CASSVSSLNTEAFF
cdr3_nt: TGTGCCAGCAGCGTATCTTCCTTGAACACTGAAGCTTTCTTT
cdr3_length: 14
v_call: TRBV9
clone_size: NA
d_call: NA
j_call: TRBJ1-1

cdr3_aa: CASSVRRGGAGNEQFF
cdr3_nt: TGTGCCAGCAGCGTGCGGCGGGGAGGGGCTGGGAATGAGCAGTTCTTC
cdr3_length: 16
v_call: TRBV13
clone_size: NA
d_call: TRBD2
j_call: TRBJ2-1

cdr3_aa: CASSRGQGYTDTQYF
cdr3_nt: TGTGCTAGCAGCCGGGGACAGGGATACACAGATACGCAGTATTTT
cdr3_length: 15
v_call: TRBV7-7
clone_size: NA
d_call: TRBD1
j_call: TRBJ2-3

cdr3_aa: CASSFSGTDYEQYF
cdr3_nt: TGTGCCAGCAGCTTTAGCGGGACCGACTACGAGCAGTACTTC
cdr3_length: 14
v_call: TRBV13
clone_size: NA
d_call: TRBD2
j_call: TRBJ2-7

cdr3_aa: CASSWPDNEKLFF
cdr3_nt: TGTGCCAGCAGCTGGCCCGATAATGAAAAACTGTTTTTT
cdr3_length: 13
v_call: TRBV7-9
clone_size: NA
d_call: NA
j_call: TRBJ1-4

cdr3_aa: CASSLWTSGSEQFF
cdr3_nt: TGTGCCAGCAGTTTGTGGACTAGCGGGAGTGAGCAGTTCTTC
cdr3_length: 14
v_call: TRBV28
clone_size: NA
d_call: TRBD2
j_call: TRBJ2-1

cdr3_aa: CASSAAISEQFF
cdr3_nt: TGTGCCAGCAGTGCCGCGATCTCTGAGCAGTTCTTC
cdr3_length: 12
v_call: TRBV28
clone_size: NA
d_call: NA
j_call: TRBJ2-1

cdr3_aa: CASSQDLAGDEQFF
cdr3_nt: TGCGCCAGCAGCCAAGACTTGGCGGGCGATGAGCAGTTCTTC
cdr3_length: 14
v_call: TRBV4-3
clone_size: NA
d_call: NA
j_call: TRBJ2-1

cdr3_aa: CASSYAGQAEAFF
cdr3_nt: TGTGCCAGCAGTTACGCTGGACAGGCGGAAGCTTTCTTT
cdr3_length: 13
v_call: TRBV6-5
clone_size: few
d_call: TRBD1
j_call: TRBJ1-1

cdr3_aa: CASNAGRSGYTF
cdr3_nt: TGTGCCAGCAATGCCGGCCGGAGTGGCTACACCTTC
cdr3_length: 12
v_call: TRBV28
clone_size: NA
d_call: NA
j_call: TRBJ1-2

cdr3_aa: CASSLGSTSGNQETQYF
cdr3_nt: TGTGCCAGCAGCTTAGGGTCCACTAGCGGTAACCAAGAGACCCAGTACTTC
cdr3_length: 17
v_call: TRBV7-9
clone_size: NA
d_call: TRBD2
j_call: TRBJ2-5

cdr3_aa: CASSLSPDIAYGYTF
cdr3_nt: TGTGCCAGCAGCTTAAGCCCAGACATCGCCTATGGCTACACCTTC
cdr3_length: 15
v_call: TRBV7-9
clone_size: NA
d_call: NA
j_call: TRBJ1-2

cdr3_aa: CAISESDRPNTEAFF
cdr3_nt: TGTGCCATCAGTGAGTCGGACAGACCGAACACTGAAGCTTTCTTT
cdr3_length: 15
v_call: TRBV10-3
clone_size: once
d_call: NA
j_call: TRBJ1-1